The entry that follows covers one T cell receptor (beta chain) sequence. What it binds is unknown. One end of the junction varies from germline; a read error may be responsible. This sample was taken from a study of T cells in Graves' hyperthyroidism and ophthalmopathy. Researchers took RNA transcripts and amplified the TCR beta CDR3 regions from them. With the HTBI primer set, the TCR CDR3 went through a first round of RT-PCR. From the multiplex PCR reads, TCRdb called clonotypes with MiXCR, one entry per CDR3 protein. Altogether about 560,000 distinct CDR3 sequences are present, around 42% being singletons, with the ten largest covering nearly 8.5%. Findings and limits, study-wide: For ophthalmopathy, model prediction preceded onset by a median roughly 6.5 months. Most expanded thyroid clonotypes above 0.001 also appeared in blood.

Graves' hyperthyroidism without ophthalmopathy progression within 18 months was termed stable. Source material: peripheral blood or thyroid tissue (not recorded which). The receptor was derived from a woman aged 18-35 years with Graves' hyperthyroidism.

The CDR3 bases are TGCGCCAGCAGCCGCGGACTAGCGGGAGGTCCCGGGGAGCTGTTTTTT. Translating gives CASSRGLAGGPGELFF. The chain recombines TRBV7-3 with TRBJ2-2; TRBD2 agrees at 14 bases. Germline lookup yields CDR1 SGHTA and CDR2 FQGTGA. The CDR3 loop spans 16 amino acids.